This T cell receptor (beta chain) originates from a study of blood T cell repertoires in COVID-19. Study information: T cells, B-cell-depleted T cells, or PBMCs supplied cDNA or gDNA.

Sequencing used immunoSEQ multiplex PCR; TCRdb keeps in-frame clones, though not all of them. The sample includes about 160,000 clones, about four fifths seen only once; the top ten take less than 4%. Participants were aged about 18 to 90 years, lived in over 20 US areas, and enrolled virtually. Participants' own reports of clinical history determined their cohort assignment. In Cohort 3, a recovered donor had either two negative PCRs, clearance, or symptom resolution. Trimming cost V 0 bases and J 4 bases; bases outside gene matches: 5. CDR3 length: 15 residues. The germline V gene encodes CDR1 GTSNPN and CDR2 SVGIG (reference sequence).

The TCR sequence derives from an older woman who had recovered from COVID-19. Sequencing was done on a sample of PBMCs or T cells enriched from blood (not recorded which). The chain is built from TRBV30 and TRBJ1-5, with 8 bases identical to TRBD1. The DNA for the CDR3 is TGTGCCTGGAGTGTTGCGGGACAGGAGAATCAGCCCCAGCATTTT. Its translation: CAWSVAGQENQPQHF. Drawing the rest from reference TRBV30 and TRBJ1-5, the complete variable domain is SQTIHQWPATLVQPVGSPLSLECTVEGTSNPNLYWYRQAAGRGLQLLFYSVGIGQISSEVPQNLSASRPQDRQFILSSKKLLLSDSGFYLCAWSVAGQENQPQHFGDGTRLSIL.